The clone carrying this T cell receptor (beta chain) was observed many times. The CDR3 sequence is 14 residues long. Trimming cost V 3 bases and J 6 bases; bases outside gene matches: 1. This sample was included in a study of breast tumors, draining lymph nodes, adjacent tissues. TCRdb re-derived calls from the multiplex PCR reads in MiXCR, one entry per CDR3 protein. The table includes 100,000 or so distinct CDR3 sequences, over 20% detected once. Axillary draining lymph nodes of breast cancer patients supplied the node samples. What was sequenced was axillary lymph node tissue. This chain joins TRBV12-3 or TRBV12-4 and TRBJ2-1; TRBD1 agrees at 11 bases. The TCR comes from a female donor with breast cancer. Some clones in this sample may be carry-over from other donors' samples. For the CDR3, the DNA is TGTGCCAGCAGTTTCGGGACAGGGGGCAATGAGCAGTTCTTC. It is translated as CASSFGTGGNEQFF.